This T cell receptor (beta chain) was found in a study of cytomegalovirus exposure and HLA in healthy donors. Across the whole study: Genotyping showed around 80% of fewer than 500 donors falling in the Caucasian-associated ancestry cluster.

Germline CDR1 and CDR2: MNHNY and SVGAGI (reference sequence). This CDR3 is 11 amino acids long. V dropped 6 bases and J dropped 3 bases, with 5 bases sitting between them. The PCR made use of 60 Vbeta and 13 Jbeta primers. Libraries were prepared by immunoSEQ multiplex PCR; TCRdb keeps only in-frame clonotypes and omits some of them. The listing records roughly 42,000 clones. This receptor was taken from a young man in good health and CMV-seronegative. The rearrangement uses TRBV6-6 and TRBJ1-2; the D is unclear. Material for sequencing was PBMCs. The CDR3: CASRQDYGYTF. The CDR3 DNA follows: TGTGCCAGCAGACAAGACTATGGCTACACCTTC.